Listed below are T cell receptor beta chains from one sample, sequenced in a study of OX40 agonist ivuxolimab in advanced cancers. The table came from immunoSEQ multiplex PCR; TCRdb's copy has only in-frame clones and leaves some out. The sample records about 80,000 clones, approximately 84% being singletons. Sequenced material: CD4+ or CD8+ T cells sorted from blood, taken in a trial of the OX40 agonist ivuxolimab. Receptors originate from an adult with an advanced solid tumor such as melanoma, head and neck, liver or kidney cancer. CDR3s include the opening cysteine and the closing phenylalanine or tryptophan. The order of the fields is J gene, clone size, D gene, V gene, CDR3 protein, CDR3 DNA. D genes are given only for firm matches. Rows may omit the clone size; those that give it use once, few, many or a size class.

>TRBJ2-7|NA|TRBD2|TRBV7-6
CASRPGTSVYEQYF
TGTGCCAGCAGGCCCGGGACTAGCGTCTACGAGCAGTACTTC
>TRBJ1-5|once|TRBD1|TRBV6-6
CASSYGATGGRQPQHF
TGTGCCAGCAGTTACGGCGCAACAGGGGGCCGTCAGCCCCAGCATTTT
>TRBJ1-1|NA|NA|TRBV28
CASSSPGATTEAFF
TGTGCCAGCAGTTCCCCCGGGGCGACCACTGAAGCTTTCTTT
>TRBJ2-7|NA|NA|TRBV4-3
CASSQDGGATYEQYF
TGCGCCAGCAGCCAAGATGGGGGTGCCACCTACGAGCAGTACTTC
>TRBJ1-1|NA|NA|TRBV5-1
CASSLAGGNTEAFF
TGCGCCAGCAGCTTGGCCGGGGGTAACACTGAAGCTTTCTTT
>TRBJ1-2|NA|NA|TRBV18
CASSPDTVTRNGYTF
TGTGCCAGCTCACCCGACACGGTTACCAGGAATGGCTACACCTTC
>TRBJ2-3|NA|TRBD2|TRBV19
CASREISGTSGSRNTQYF
TGTGCCAGTAGAGAGATATCTGGGACTAGCGGGAGTCGAAATACGCAGTATTTT
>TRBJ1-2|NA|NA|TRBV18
CASSPREGDGYTF
TGTGCCAGCTCACCCAGGGAAGGGGATGGCTACACCTTC
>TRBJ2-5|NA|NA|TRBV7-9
CASSLVRETQYF
TGTGCCAGCAGCCTCGTTCGGGAGACCCAGTACTTC
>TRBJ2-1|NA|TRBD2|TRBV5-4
CASSSPTPAGGGDEQFF
TGTGCCAGCAGCTCCCCCACGCCGGCGGGGGGAGGGGATGAGCAGTTCTTC